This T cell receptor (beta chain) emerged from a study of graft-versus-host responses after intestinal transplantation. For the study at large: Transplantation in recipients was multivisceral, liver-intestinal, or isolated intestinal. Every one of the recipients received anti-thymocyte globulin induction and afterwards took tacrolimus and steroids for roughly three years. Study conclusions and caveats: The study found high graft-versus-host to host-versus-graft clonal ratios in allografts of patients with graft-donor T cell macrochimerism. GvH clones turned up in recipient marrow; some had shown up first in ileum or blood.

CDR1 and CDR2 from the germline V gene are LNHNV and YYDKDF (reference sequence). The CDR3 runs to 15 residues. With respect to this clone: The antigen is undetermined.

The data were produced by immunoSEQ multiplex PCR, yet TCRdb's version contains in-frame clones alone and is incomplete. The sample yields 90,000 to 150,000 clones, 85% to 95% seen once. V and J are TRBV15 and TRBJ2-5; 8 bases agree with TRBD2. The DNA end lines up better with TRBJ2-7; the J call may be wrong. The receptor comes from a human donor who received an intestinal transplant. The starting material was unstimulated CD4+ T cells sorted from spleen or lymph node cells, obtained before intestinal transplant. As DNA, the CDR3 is TGTGCCACCAGCGGTCGACCGGGGGGGGATAGCGAGCAGTACTTC. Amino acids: CATSGRPGGDSEQYF.